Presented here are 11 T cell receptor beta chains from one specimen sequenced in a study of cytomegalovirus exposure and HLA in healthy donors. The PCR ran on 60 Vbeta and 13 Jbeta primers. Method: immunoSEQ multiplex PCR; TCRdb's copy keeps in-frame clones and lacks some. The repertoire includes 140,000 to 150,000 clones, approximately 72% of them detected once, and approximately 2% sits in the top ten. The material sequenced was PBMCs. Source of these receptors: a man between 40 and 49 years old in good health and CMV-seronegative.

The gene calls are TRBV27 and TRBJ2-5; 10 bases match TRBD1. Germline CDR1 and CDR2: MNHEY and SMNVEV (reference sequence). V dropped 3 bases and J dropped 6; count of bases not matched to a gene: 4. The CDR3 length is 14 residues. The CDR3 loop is CASSFGTGVQTQYF. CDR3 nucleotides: TGTGCCAGCAGTTTTGGGACAGGGGTCCAGACCCAGTACTTC.

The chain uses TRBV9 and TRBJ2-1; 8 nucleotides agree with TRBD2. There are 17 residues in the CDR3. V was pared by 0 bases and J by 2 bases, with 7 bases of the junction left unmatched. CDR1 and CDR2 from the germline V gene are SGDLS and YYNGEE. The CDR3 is CASSVARTGGAYNEQFF. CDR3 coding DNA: TGTGCCAGCAGCGTAGCTCGAACCGGGGGGGCCTACAATGAGCAGTTCTTC.

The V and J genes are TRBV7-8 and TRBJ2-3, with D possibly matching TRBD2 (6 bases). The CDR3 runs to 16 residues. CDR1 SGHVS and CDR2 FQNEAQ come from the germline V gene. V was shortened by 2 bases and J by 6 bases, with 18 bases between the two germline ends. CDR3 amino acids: CASSLPGPEGVDTQYF. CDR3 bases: TGTGCCAGCAGCTTACCGGGCCCGGAGGGAGTCGATACGCAGTATTTT.

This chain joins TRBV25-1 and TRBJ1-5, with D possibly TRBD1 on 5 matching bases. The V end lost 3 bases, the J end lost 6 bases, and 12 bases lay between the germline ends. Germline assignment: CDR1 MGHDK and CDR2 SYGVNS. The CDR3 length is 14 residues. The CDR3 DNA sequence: TGTGCCAGCAGTGACCAGGGAACATTTCAGCCCCAGCATTTT. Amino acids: CASSDQGTFQPQHF.

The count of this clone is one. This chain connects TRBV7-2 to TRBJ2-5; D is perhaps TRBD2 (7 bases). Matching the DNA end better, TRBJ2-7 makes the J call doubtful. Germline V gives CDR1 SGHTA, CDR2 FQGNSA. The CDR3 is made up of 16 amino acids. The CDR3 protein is CASSLAVGGPDYEQYF. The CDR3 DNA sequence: TGTGCCAGCAGCTTAGCGGTCGGGGGGCCGGACTACGAGCAGTACTTC.

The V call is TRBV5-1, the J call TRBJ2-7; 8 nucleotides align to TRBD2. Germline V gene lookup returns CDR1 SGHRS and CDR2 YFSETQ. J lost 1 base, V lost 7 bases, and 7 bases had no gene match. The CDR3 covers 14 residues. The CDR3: CASAYSGKSYEQYF. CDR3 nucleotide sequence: TGCGCCAGCGCTTATAGCGGGAAATCCTACGAGCAGTACTTC.

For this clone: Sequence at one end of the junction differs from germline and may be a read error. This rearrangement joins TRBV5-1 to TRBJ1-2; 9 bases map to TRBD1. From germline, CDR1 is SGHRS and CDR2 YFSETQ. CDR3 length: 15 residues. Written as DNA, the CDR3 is TGCGCCAGCAGCCAAGGGGACAGGGTAAACTATGGCTACCCCTTC. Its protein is CASSQGDRVNYGYPF.

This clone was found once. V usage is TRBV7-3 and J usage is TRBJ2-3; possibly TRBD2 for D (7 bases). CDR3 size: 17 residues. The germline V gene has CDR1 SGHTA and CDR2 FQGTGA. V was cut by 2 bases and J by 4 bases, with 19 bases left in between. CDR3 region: CASSLSAGAPSADTQYF. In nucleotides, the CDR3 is TGTGCCAGCAGCTTATCGGCGGGGGCCCCCTCGGCAGATACGCAGTATTTT. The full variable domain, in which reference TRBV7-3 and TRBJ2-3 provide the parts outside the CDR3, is GAGVSQTPSNKVTEKGKYVELRCDPISGHTALYWYRQSLGQGPEFLIYFQGTGAADDSGLPNDRFFAVRPEGSVSTLKIQRTERGDSAVYLCASSLSAGAPSADTQYFGPGTRLTVL.

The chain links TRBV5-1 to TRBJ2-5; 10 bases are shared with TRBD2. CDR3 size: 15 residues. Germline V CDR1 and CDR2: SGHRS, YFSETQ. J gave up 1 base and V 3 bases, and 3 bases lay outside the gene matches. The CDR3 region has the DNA TGCGCCAGCAGCTCCTCTAGCGGGGGCCAAGAGACCCAGTACTTC. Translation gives CASSSSSGGQETQYF.

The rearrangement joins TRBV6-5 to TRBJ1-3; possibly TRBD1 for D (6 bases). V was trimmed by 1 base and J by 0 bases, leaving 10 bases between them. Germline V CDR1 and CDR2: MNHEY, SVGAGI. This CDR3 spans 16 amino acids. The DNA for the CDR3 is TGTGCCAGCAGTTACTTGCAACAGGGCTCTGGAAACACCATATATTTT. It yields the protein CASSYLQQGSGNTIYF.

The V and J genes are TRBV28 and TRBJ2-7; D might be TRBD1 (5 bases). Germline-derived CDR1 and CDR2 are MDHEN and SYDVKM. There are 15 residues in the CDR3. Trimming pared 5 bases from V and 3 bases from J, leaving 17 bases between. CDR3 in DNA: TGTGCCAGCAGTCTCGGAAGGGGTGTCTACTACGAGCAGTACTTC. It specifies CASSLGRGVYYEQYF.